The 26 T cell receptor beta chains below come from one sample, sequenced in a study of OX40 agonist ivuxolimab in advanced cancers. The protocol was immunoSEQ multiplex PCR, while the TCRdb copy is restricted to in-frame clones and leaves out a portion. This sample has 84,000 or so clones; over 75% occur once, and the top ten carry 0.25% to 0.3%. This specimen was CD4+ or CD8+ T cells sorted from blood, taken in a trial of the OX40 agonist ivuxolimab. The source of these receptors is an adult with an advanced solid tumor such as melanoma, head and neck, liver or kidney cancer.

The gene calls are TRBV12-5 and TRBJ2-1, with TRBD2 as a possible D gene (7 bases). V lost 11 bases to trimming and J lost 0 bases, with 23 bases between them. The germline gives CDR1 LGHNT, CDR2 FRNRAP. The CDR3 runs 17 residues. CDR3: CADRRPGTTISYNEQFF. CDR3 DNA sequence: TGTGCTGACAGGCGTCCCGGGACTACTATCTCCTACAATGAGCAGTTCTTC.

The rearrangement joins TRBV18 to TRBJ1-4; D not resolved. Germline V gene sequence: CDR1 KGHSH, CDR2 LQKENI. The V and J ends lost 2 bases and 4 bases respectively, with 20 bases between them. CDR3 length equals 18 residues. The CDR3 sequence: CASSPYGQDTNFNEKLFF. CDR3 sequence (DNA): TGTGCCAGCTCACCATATGGGCAGGATACTAACTTTAATGAAAAACTGTTTTTT.

The rearrangement uses TRBV10-2 and TRBJ1-3, with D perhaps matching TRBD1 (5 bases). The V gene's germline CDR1 is WSHSY and CDR2 SAAADI. The CDR3 spans 16 residues. V dropped 1 base and J dropped 0 bases, with 10 bases sitting between them. CDR3 DNA: TGCGCCAGCAGTGAGTTTTCGGGGGGCTCTGGAAACACCATATATTTT. Its protein is CASSEFSGGSGNTIYF.

V usage is TRBV19 and J usage is TRBJ1-1; 9 bases align to TRBD1. The CDR3 is 15 amino acids. J lost 1 base, V lost 9 bases, and 9 bases had no gene match. CDR1 and CDR2 from the germline V gene are LNHDA and SQIVND (reference sequence). The CDR3 bases are TGTGCCAGCTTTCTACAGGGGGCGACGAACACTGAAGCTTTCTTT. Protein: CASFLQGATNTEAFF.

DNA for the CDR3: TGTGCCAGCAGCTTAGACTCCTACACTGAAGCTTTCTTT. Translated: CASSLDSYTEAFF. The chain is built from TRBV11-2 and TRBJ1-1; D remains ambiguous. This CDR3 is 13 amino acids long. Trimming shortened V by 0 bases and J by 3 bases, and 5 bases separated the two germline ends. Per the germline V gene, CDR1 is SGHAT and CDR2 is FQNNGV. The whole variable domain, remainder taken from reference TRBV11-2 and TRBJ1-1, is EAGVAQSPRYKIIEKRQSVAFWCNPISGHATLYWYQQILGQGPKLLIQFQNNGVVDDSQLPKDRFSAERLKGVDSTLKIQPAKLEDSAVYLCASSLDSYTEAFFGQGTRLTVV.

CDR3 sequence: CASSPREGAYNEQFF. CDR3 coding DNA: TGCGCCAGCAGCCCCCGGGAGGGTGCCTACAATGAGCAGTTCTTC. The rearrangement uses TRBV5-1 and TRBJ2-1; 8 positions agree with TRBD2. CDR1 is SGHRS and CDR2 is YFSETQ in the germline V gene. The CDR3 is 15 residues long. The junction had 5 bases not matched to a gene; V was cut back by 4 bases and J by 2 bases.

This chain uses TRBV5-5 with TRBJ1-2; D unclear. This CDR3 comprises 13 residues. Germline V gives CDR1 SGHKS, CDR2 YYEKEE (reference sequence). Trimming took off 2 bases at V and 2 bases at J, with 7 bases between the two ends. In DNA form, the CDR3 reads TGTGCCAGCAGCTTATCGGTGAACTATGGCTACACCTTC. It is translated as CASSLSVNYGYTF.

V usage is TRBV5-1 and J usage is TRBJ2-7; a possible D gene is TRBD1 (5 bases). CDR1 is SGHRS and CDR2 is YFSETQ in the germline V gene. V was shortened by 0 bases and J by 3 bases, with 7 bases between the two germline ends. This CDR3 has 13 amino acids. The CDR3 sequence is CASSLDRNYEQYF. The CDR3 DNA reads TGCGCCAGCAGCTTGGACAGGAACTACGAGCAGTACTTC.

This clone appeared a single time. V usage is TRBV18 and J usage is TRBJ2-7; D is unclear. Per the germline V gene, CDR1 is KGHSH and CDR2 is LQKENI. This CDR3 comprises 14 residues. V was shortened by 3 bases and J by 4 bases, with 13 bases between the two germline ends. CDR3 sequence reads: CASSPLDGQYEQYF. DNA of the CDR3: TGTGCCAGCTCACCCCTGGACGGCCAATACGAGCAGTACTTC.

V usage is TRBV9 and J usage is TRBJ2-3; 7 nucleotides align to TRBD2. J gave up 4 bases and V 4 bases, and 15 bases lay outside the gene matches. Germline-derived CDR1 and CDR2 are SGDLS and YYNGEE. There are 17 residues in the CDR3. The CDR3 bases are TGTGCCAGCAGCCCCATAGGGGCAGGGAGGGGCGCAGATACGCAGTATTTT. Its translation is CASSPIGAGRGADTQYF.

The V call is TRBV7-9, the J call TRBJ1-2; TRBD1 matches at 8 bases. V lost 2 bases, J lost 6 bases, and 11 bases stayed unmatched. The CDR3 is made up of 16 amino acids. The V gene's germline CDR1 is SEHNR and CDR2 FQNEAQ (reference sequence). Here the CDR3 reads CASSLSGDRSVHGYTF. In nucleotides, the CDR3 is TGTGCCAGCAGCTTAAGTGGGGACAGGAGTGTCCATGGCTACACCTTC. Complete variable domain (other parts from reference TRBV7-9 and TRBJ1-2): DTGVSQNPRHKITKRGQNVTFRCDPISEHNRLYWYRQTLGQGPEFLTYFQNEAQLEKSRLLSDRFSAERPKGSFSTLEIQRTEQGDSAMYLCASSLSGDRSVHGYTFGSGTRLTVV.

The genes are TRBV4-3 and TRBJ2-2; D is unresolved. The length of the CDR3 is 14 residues. V shed 1 base and J shed 1 base, with 4 bases lying between them. Looked up from germline, CDR1 is LGHNA and CDR2 is YSLEER. Here the CDR3 DNA reads TGCGCCAGCAGCCAAGTCAGGAACACCGGGGAGCTGTTTTTT. It encodes CASSQVRNTGELFF.

This chain connects TRBV6-4 to TRBJ2-6; maybe TRBD1 (5 bases). Trimming shortened V by 4 bases and J by 1 base, and 8 bases separated the two germline ends. Germline V gene sequence: CDR1 MRHNA, CDR2 SNTAGT. The CDR3 loop spans 15 amino acids. CDR3 sequence: CASSAGHSGANVLTF. DNA of the CDR3: TGTGCCAGCAGTGCAGGGCATTCTGGGGCCAACGTCCTGACTTTC.

This clone occurred a few times. The V call is TRBV2, the J call TRBJ2-1; D gene uncertain. Trimming shortened V by 7 bases and J by 8 bases, and 9 bases separated the two germline ends. The CDR3 runs to 11 residues. In germline, CDR1 is SNHLY, CDR2 FYNNEI. The CDR3 DNA follows: TGTGCCAGCATGGGGTGGCATGAGCAGTTCTTC. Translated: CASMGWHEQFF.

The chain joins TRBV7-3 to TRBJ2-5; 12 bases map to TRBD2. J lost 3 bases, V lost 3 bases, and 8 bases had no gene match. The CDR3 runs 17 residues. Germline V lookup: CDR1 SGHTA, CDR2 FQGTGA. The CDR3 DNA follows: TGTGCCAGCAGCTTTTCCCGACTAGCGGGGGCCAAAGAGACCCAGTACTTC. This sequence encodes CASSFSRLAGAKETQYF.

V and J are TRBV10-3 and TRBJ2-2; 9 bases are shared with TRBD1. Germline values: CDR1 ENHRY, CDR2 SYGVKD. The CDR3 is made up of 15 amino acids. V was clipped by 7 bases and J by 0 bases; unmatched bases: 3. This chain's CDR3 is CAINGQGTNTGELFF. CDR3 nucleotides: TGTGCCATCAATGGACAGGGGACGAACACCGGGGAGCTGTTTTTT.

J is TRBJ1-1 and V is TRBV2; D gene unclear. Germline V CDR1 and CDR2: SNHLY, FYNNEI. The CDR3 is 13 amino acids. The germline V and J ends were trimmed by 6 bases and 0 bases, with 8 bases remaining between them. DNA for the CDR3: TGTGCCAGCAGGGAGCAGATGAACACTGAAGCTTTCTTT. Translating it yields CASREQMNTEAFF.

The rearrangement links TRBV19 to TRBJ2-2, with D maybe TRBD2 (7 bases). Germline V gene lookup returns CDR1 LNHDA and CDR2 SQIVND (reference sequence). The CDR3 totals 16 residues. Trimming pared 4 bases from V and 6 bases from J, leaving 18 bases between. In nucleotides, the CDR3 is TGTGCCAGTAGTAGACTGATGGGGGGGCCCTCCGGGGAGCTGTTTTTT. This sequence encodes CASSRLMGGPSGELFF.

This clone was recorded only once. The J gene is TRBJ2-7, the V gene TRBV10-3; D is unclear. CDR1 and CDR2 from the germline V gene are ENHRY and SYGVKD. The CDR3 loop spans 12 amino acids. Deletions cut 3 bases from V and 7 bases from J, with 10 bases between. CDR3 amino acids: CAISEPSPEQYF. The CDR3 DNA reads as TGTGCCATCAGTGAACCCTCTCCGGAGCAGTACTTC.

This chain uses TRBV15 with TRBJ1-4; the match to TRBD1 covers 8 bases. The CDR3 covers 13 residues. Unmatched junction bases numbered 6, after V lost 9 bases and J lost 6 bases. Germline CDR1 and CDR2: LNHNV and YYDKDF (reference sequence). The CDR3 is CATRTGQDEKLFF. The CDR3 bases are TGTGCCACGCGGACAGGGCAAGATGAAAAACTGTTTTTT.

The rearrangement links TRBV6-6 to TRBJ1-2, with D perhaps matching TRBD1 (6 bases). The CDR3 covers 16 residues. Looked up from germline, CDR1 is MNHNY and CDR2 is SVGAGI (reference sequence). Trimming left V 2 bases short and J 6 bases short, with 19 bases between. The CDR3 sequence is CASSYDSRGQINGYTF. The DNA for the CDR3 is TGTGCCAGCAGTTACGATTCTCGGGGGCAAATTAATGGCTACACCTTC.

This rearrangement joins TRBV6-6 to TRBJ2-2; D may be TRBD2 (6 bases). V lost 6 bases and J 2 bases, leaving 13 bases between the germline ends. The germline V gene has CDR1 MNHNY and CDR2 SVGAGI (reference sequence). This CDR3 has 15 amino acids. CDR3 DNA sequence: TGTGCCAGCAGCCCAAGGAGGGGAAACACCGGGGAGCTGTTTTTT. This codes for CASSPRRGNTGELFF.

This chain uses TRBV25-1 with TRBJ1-1; possibly TRBD1 for D (6 bases). The CDR3 is made up of 13 amino acids. In germline, CDR1 is MGHDK, CDR2 SYGVNS. Trimming removed 5 bases at V and 7 bases at J, with 14 bases between. The CDR3 here is CASSPPGGSEAFF. The CDR3 nucleotides read TGTGCCAGCAGTCCCCCCGGGGGCAGTGAAGCTTTCTTT. Full variable domain (rest looked up from reference TRBV25-1 and TRBJ1-1): EADIYQTPRYLVIGTGKKITLECSQTMGHDKMYWYQQDPGMELHLIHYSYGVNSTEKGDLSSESTVSRIRTEHFPLTLESARPSHTSQYLCASSPPGGSEAFFGQGTRLTVV.

The chain uses TRBV5-4 and TRBJ2-5; no reliable D call. V was shortened by 0 bases and J by 3 bases, with 9 bases between the two germline ends. Germline V gene sequence: CDR1 SGHNT, CDR2 YYREEE (reference sequence). The CDR3 totals 14 residues. The CDR3 bases are TGTGCCAGCAGCTTGGCCGTTAGAGAAGAGACCCAGTACTTC. Its translation: CASSLAVREETQYF.

The chain links TRBV5-4 to TRBJ1-6, with D possibly matching TRBD1 (5 bases). The V and J ends lost 3 bases and 10 bases respectively, with 14 bases between them. Looked up from germline, CDR1 is SGHNT and CDR2 is YYREEE (reference sequence). The CDR3 has 14 amino acids. CDR3 residues: CASSSSGRESPLHF. CDR3 bases: TGTGCCAGCAGCTCTTCGGGGCGAGAGTCACCCCTCCACTTT.

The chain links TRBV29-1 to TRBJ1-2, with D possibly matching TRBD1 (6 bases). The ends were cut back, 4 bases at V and 7 bases at J, with 19 bases in the middle. CDR3 size: 14 residues. Per germline, CDR1 SQVTM and CDR2 ANQGSEA. CDR3 loop: CSVGDPQQGRGYTF. The CDR3 nucleotides read TGCAGCGTTGGAGATCCGCAACAGGGCCGTGGCTACACCTTC. Drawing the rest from reference TRBV29-1 and TRBJ1-2, the complete variable domain is SAVISQKPSRDICQRGTSLTIQCQVDSQVTMMFWYRQQPGQSLTLIATANQGSEATYESGFVIDKFPISRPNLTFSTLTVSNMSPEDSSIYLCSVGDPQQGRGYTFGSGTRLTVV.